The clone carrying this T cell receptor (beta chain) was observed at least ten times. Its antigen is not known. Then a second PCR, running roughly 7 to 11 cycles, was carried out with a sample-barcoded 5' primer and a J-beta primer mix. TCRdb independently ran MiXCR on the 5' RACE reads; one entry per CDR3 protein. This sample carries 1.5 million to 2 million distinct CDR3 sequences, 28% of them seen once, and the ten largest clones take approximately 7.7%. The CDR3 loop spans 15 amino acids. CDR1 is SGHTA, CDR2 FQGNSA, per germline. Germline trimming cut 2 bases from V and 4 bases from J; bases unmatched to any gene: 7. These data are taken from a study of blood T cells in healthy people across ages. About the study: Every two T cells gave about one barcoded beta molecule via template switching. Findings and caveats of the study: No conclusive comparison of naive versus antigen-experienced cells was possible with unsorted PBMCs.

The sequence derives from a woman aged 25 to 39 in good health. The J gene is TRBJ2-7, the V gene TRBV7-2, with 8 bases identical to TRBD2. Sample: blood. The CDR3 here is CASSLSSGKGYEQYF. For the CDR3, the DNA is TGTGCCAGCAGCTTAAGTAGCGGGAAAGGGTACGAGCAGTACTTC.